The 31 T cell receptor beta chains below were found in one sample sequenced in a study of shared clonotypes between healthy human individuals (dated by TCRdb to 2020 to 2021). Libraries were made using the immunoSEQ multiplex PCR assay. Sourced from immuneACCESS, this table was stored by TCRdb with only in-frame sequences that have V and J called. A share of the clones is absent; for the studies checked, an unresolved V gene accounts for under half, and the remainder has no known explanation. Recorded for this sample are 2.3 million or so clones; approximately 95% of them occurred a single time. The ten top clones hold about 0.41% of the sample. The sample was naive CD4+ T cells from PBMCs. The cell subset or site label on this specimen signifies: CD45RA+ positively selected. These receptors were obtained from a man younger than 35 in good health. Some clones in this sample may be carry-over from other donors' samples.

The chain is built from TRBV2 and TRBJ2-4, with D perhaps assigned TRBD1 or TRBD2 (6 bases each). Per germline, CDR1 SNHLY and CDR2 FYNNEI. This CDR3 spans 14 amino acids. V lost 7 bases and J lost 6, with 16 bases in between. The CDR3 loop reads CASTPEGGGNIQYF. In DNA form, the CDR3 reads TGTGCCAGCACTCCCGAGGGGGGTGGAAACATTCAGTACTTC.

With respect to this clone: This CDR3 is also generated by other DNA sequences in the sample. The chain uses TRBV5-4 and TRBJ1-5; D not resolved. Trimming took 3 bases from V and 1 from J, leaving 8 bases between them. Per the germline V gene, CDR1 is SGHNT and CDR2 is YYREEE (reference sequence). The CDR3 covers 14 residues. The CDR3 sequence is CASSSGGSNQPQHF. The CDR3 DNA sequence: TGTGCCAGCAGCTCGGGAGGCAGCAATCAGCCCCAGCATTTT.

The V gene is TRBV12-1, the J gene TRBJ2-4; the table gives TRBD2 as D, unverified against the DNA. TRBV12-1 is reported as a pseudogene. The CDR3 is 16 amino acids. CDR3 amino acids: CASSGRTSGRRYIQYF. Written as DNA, the CDR3 is TGTGCCAGCAGCGGACGGACTAGCGGGAGGAGGTACATTCAGTACTTC.

This chain connects TRBV6-1 to TRBJ2-3; TRBD2 aligns across 9 bases. The CDR3 covers 15 residues. The trim removed 7 bases at V and 3 bases at J, leaving 8 bases unmatched. Germline CDR1 reads MNHNS; CDR2 reads SASEGT. CDR3 coding DNA: TGTGCCAGCACGTCTAGCGGGGAGGGGACAGATACGCAGTATTTT. It codes for CASTSSGEGTDTQYF.

J is TRBJ2-2 and V is TRBV6-1; D remains unclear. The CDR3 extends over 15 amino acids. Trimming took 7 bases from V and 6 from J, leaving 18 bases between them. Germline-derived CDR1 and CDR2 are MNHNS and SASEGT. The CDR3 region has the DNA TGTGCCAGCACCGAGCAAGATCGTGGGGCCGGGGAGCTGTTTTTT. It codes for CASTEQDRGAGELFF.

In this sample, this clone turned up once. Written as DNA, the CDR3 is TGTGCCAGCAATGGGTTGGGGGCCCACAACTCCTACAATGAGCAGTTCTTC. Translated: CASNGLGAHNSYNEQFF. The genes are TRBV5-5 and TRBJ2-1; maybe TRBD1 (6 bases). CDR3 size: 17 residues. V lost 6 bases and J lost 0, with 19 bases in between. Germline loops: CDR1 SGHKS, CDR2 YYEKEE (reference sequence).

A note on this clone: The sample holds other DNA sequences that translate to the same CDR3. The V call is TRBV2, the J call TRBJ1-3; no reliable D call. This CDR3 is built from 12 residues. Germline V gives CDR1 SNHLY, CDR2 FYNNEI. V shed 3 bases and J shed 4 bases, with 4 bases lying between them. CDR3 region: CASSEEGNTIYF. CDR3 sequence (DNA): TGTGCCAGCAGTGAGGAAGGAAACACCATATATTTT. Full variable domain (rest looked up from reference TRBV2 and TRBJ1-3): EPEVTQTPSHQVTQMGQEVILRCVPISNHLYFYWYRQILGQKVEFLVSFYNNEISEKSEIFDDQFSVERPDGSNFTLKIRSTKLEDSAMYFCASSEEGNTIYFGEGSWLTVV.

The rearrangement joins TRBV6-1 to TRBJ2-5; D might be TRBD2 (6 bases). This CDR3 has 11 residues. Germline V CDR1 and CDR2: MNHNS, SASEGT. The V end lost 10 bases, the J end lost 6 bases, and 12 bases lay between the germline ends. The CDR3, as DNA: TGTGCCACAGCGGGCGAGAAGACCCAGTACTTC. Its protein is CATAGEKTQYF.

As regards this clone: Other DNA sequences from this sample encode an identical CDR3 as well. This chain connects TRBV5-1 to TRBJ2-7; D tentatively reads TRBD1 or TRBD2 (6 bases each). This CDR3 is 15 amino acids long. Germline V CDR1 and CDR2: SGHRS, YFSETQ. V dropped 2 bases and J dropped 4 bases, with 16 bases sitting between them. The CDR3 DNA reads as TGCGCCAGCAGCTTAGGGGGGAGCGGCAATTACGAGCAGTACTTC. Amino acids: CASSLGGSGNYEQYF.

The CDR3 sequence is CASQGLAGQETQYF. The CDR3 DNA reads as TGTGCCAGCCAGGGACTAGCGGGACAAGAGACCCAGTACTTC. This sequence joins TRBV6-1 and TRBJ2-5; TRBD2 matches at 13 bases. Germline CDR1 is MNHNS and CDR2 is SASEGT. The CDR3 sequence is 14 residues long. With 8 bases clipped from V and 2 bases from J, the junction kept 2 bases outside the gene matches.

This clone was seen once. The chain joins TRBV7-2 to TRBJ2-7, with D unclear. The V and J ends lost 3 bases and 4 bases respectively, with 16 bases between them. The germline V gene encodes CDR1 SGHTA and CDR2 FQGNSA. This CDR3 region has 15 residues. The CDR3 DNA is TGTGCCAGCAGCTTCGGTTCTAGGGCGAGATACGAGCAGTACTTC. This codes for CASSFGSRARYEQYF.

This rearrangement joins TRBV28 to TRBJ1-2; no clear D gene. The V gene lost 5 bases and the J gene lost 8 bases, with 27 bases spanning the gap. Germline values: CDR1 MDHEN, CDR2 SYDVKM. The CDR3 contains 17 residues. The CDR3 region is CASSPPRPQRTLGGYTF. The CDR3 bases are TGTGCCAGCAGTCCCCCGAGGCCCCAGCGAACCCTTGGAGGCTACACCTTC.

The chain recombines TRBV2 with TRBJ1-5, with a possible D match to TRBD1 (6 bases). From germline, CDR1 is SNHLY and CDR2 FYNNEI. The CDR3 sequence is 15 residues long. The V end was cut by 2 bases, the J end by 7 bases, with 15 bases between. CDR3 sequence reads: CASSEWAAQGQPQHF. The CDR3 region has the DNA TGTGCCAGCAGTGAATGGGCAGCACAGGGCCAGCCCCAGCATTTT. The entire variable domain, with the rest obtained from reference TRBV2 and TRBJ1-5, is as follows: EPEVTQTPSHQVTQMGQEVILRCVPISNHLYFYWYRQILGQKVEFLVSFYNNEISEKSEIFDDQFSVERPDGSNFTLKIRSTKLEDSAMYFCASSEWAAQGQPQHFGDGTRLSIL.

The rearrangement joins TRBV6-5 to TRBJ2-2; D call uncertain. Germline CDR1 reads MNHEY; CDR2 reads SVGAGI. The CDR3 has 13 residues. V dropped 5 bases and J dropped 4 bases, with 8 bases sitting between them. CDR3 nucleotide sequence: TGTGCCAGCAGTCGCACCATCACCGGGGAGCTGTTTTTT. As protein: CASSRTITGELFF.

The rearrangement uses TRBV6-1 and TRBJ2-5, with D uncertain. The CDR3 covers 11 residues. CDR1 and CDR2 (germline): MNHNS, SASEGT. Trimming cost V 0 bases and J 5 bases, with 1 base left between them. The CDR3 sequence is CASSEAETQYF. CDR3 DNA sequence: TGTGCCAGCAGTGAAGCTGAGACCCAGTACTTC.

The chain links TRBV7-8 to TRBJ2-7; 10 bases agree with TRBD2. The CDR3 is 16 amino acids. Looked up from germline, CDR1 is SGHVS and CDR2 is FQNEAQ. V lost 4 bases, J lost 4 bases, and 10 bases stayed unmatched. The CDR3 loop is CASSWRASGSFYEQYF. The CDR3 nucleotides read TGTGCCAGCAGCTGGAGGGCTAGCGGGAGTTTTTACGAGCAGTACTTC.

The rearrangement links TRBV6-4 to TRBJ1-2; 7 bases match TRBD1. Germline trimming cut 6 bases from V and 6 bases from J; bases unmatched to any gene: 7. Germline V gives CDR1 MRHNA, CDR2 SNTAGT. The CDR3 is 13 amino acids. The CDR3 reads CASRKFDRDGYTF. In nucleotides, the CDR3 is TGTGCCAGCAGAAAATTCGACAGGGATGGCTACACCTTC.

This clone was seen a single time. J is TRBJ2-7 and V is TRBV6-6; D possibly matches TRBD1 or TRBD2 (6 bases each). CDR1 and CDR2 from the germline V gene are MNHNY and SVGAGI (reference sequence). Trimming took 0 bases from V and 2 from J, leaving 11 bases between them. The CDR3 extends over 15 amino acids. The CDR3 DNA reads as TGTGCCAGCAGTTACTCCGGGGGCCAGCCCTACGAGCAGTACTTC. Protein: CASSYSGGQPYEQYF.

This chain uses TRBV25-1 with TRBJ2-7; D unclear. CDR1 MGHDK and CDR2 SYGVNS come from the germline V gene. The CDR3 extends over 12 amino acids. V was cut by 6 bases and J by 5 bases, with 11 bases left in between. As DNA, the CDR3 is TGTGCCAGCAGGGGATCTAGAGACGAGCAGTACTTC. Residues: CASRGSRDEQYF.

This chain connects TRBV10-3 to TRBJ2-5, with 9 positions matching TRBD2. The CDR3 is 14 residues long. Trimming cost V 4 bases and J 5 bases; bases outside gene matches: 5. The germline gives CDR1 ENHRY, CDR2 SYGVKD. The CDR3 DNA reads TGTGCCATCAGTGGGGTAGCGGGAGTTGAGACCCAGTACTTC. Residues: CAISGVAGVETQYF.

V usage is TRBV9 and J usage is TRBJ2-1; the D gene is possibly TRBD2 (5 bases). The CDR3 has 15 residues. Germline V gene sequence: CDR1 SGDLS, CDR2 YYNGEE. Trimming left V 3 bases short and J 6 bases short, with 16 bases between. DNA of the CDR3: TGTGCCAGCAGCGAGAGGGCCCTGTGGTCCAATGAGCAGTTCTTC. This translates into CASSERALWSNEQFF.

This clone was seen a single time. V is TRBV27 and J is TRBJ2-1, with D perhaps matching TRBD1 or TRBD2 (5 bases each). Germline CDR1 and CDR2: MNHEY and SMNVEV (reference sequence). The CDR3 has 17 amino acids. The V and J ends lost 4 bases and 3 bases respectively, with 19 bases between them. The CDR3 DNA is TGTGCCAGCAGTTCTCTCTGGGGCGGGCGGGTCTACAATGAGCAGTTCTTC. The encoded protein is CASSSLWGGRVYNEQFF.

About this clone: This same CDR3 is encoded by further DNA sequences in the sample. The V and J genes are TRBV9 and TRBJ1-1; no clear D gene. CDR1 SGDLS and CDR2 YYNGEE come from the germline V gene. Deletions cut 0 bases from V and 2 bases from J, with 5 bases between. This CDR3 has 13 residues. For the CDR3, the DNA is TGTGCCAGCAGCGTAGGTTCAAACACTGAAGCTTTCTTT. It specifies CASSVGSNTEAFF.

The CDR3 sequence is CASSLQTGPYEQYF. The CDR3 region has the DNA TGTGCCAGCAGTCTCCAGACAGGGCCCTACGAGCAGTACTTC. J is TRBJ2-7 and V is TRBV27; 7 bases align to TRBD1. The CDR3 is 14 amino acids. Germline assignment: CDR1 MNHEY and CDR2 SMNVEV (reference sequence). V trimming: 5 bases; J trimming: 2 bases; junction bases outside the gene matches: 6.

V is TRBV7-3 and J is TRBJ2-3; 12 bases map to TRBD2. CDR1 is SGHTA and CDR2 is FQGTGA in the germline V gene. The trim removed 5 bases at V and 2 bases at J, leaving 5 bases unmatched. The CDR3 contains 16 residues. This CDR3 reads CASSTGLAGITDTQYF. CDR3 DNA sequence: TGTGCCAGCAGCACGGGACTAGCGGGTATCACAGATACGCAGTATTTT.

J is TRBJ2-1 and V is TRBV25-1, with TRBD2 as a possible D gene (7 bases). The CDR3 runs 16 residues. Germline assignment: CDR1 MGHDK and CDR2 SYGVNS. The ends were cut back, 10 bases at V and 0 bases at J, with 19 bases in the middle. The CDR3 DNA is TGTGCCACCACTCTTGAGGGGGAGGGCTCCTACAATGAGCAGTTCTTC. Its protein is CATTLEGEGSYNEQFF.

This clone was counted between two and nine times. Other nucleotide sequences in the sample specify the same CDR3. The V gene is TRBV6-5, the J gene TRBJ2-1; 8 nucleotides match TRBD2. Trimming at V came to 2 bases and at J to 0 bases, leaving 0 bases not matched to a gene. The CDR3 extends over 15 amino acids. The V gene's germline CDR1 is MNHEY and CDR2 SVGAGI. The CDR3, as DNA: TGTGCCAGCAGTTACAGCGGGAGCTCCTACAATGAGCAGTTCTTC. Translation gives CASSYSGSSYNEQFF.

The chain carries TRBV13 and TRBJ2-1, with D perhaps TRBD1 or TRBD2 (5 bases each). Germline loops: CDR1 PRHDT, CDR2 FYEKMQ (reference sequence). The CDR3 loop spans 14 amino acids. V was shortened by 8 bases and J by 0 bases, with 11 bases between the two germline ends. CDR3 sequence: CASRGQSSYNEQFF. In DNA, the CDR3 is TGTGCCAGCCGGGGCCAGAGCTCCTACAATGAGCAGTTCTTC.

The chain links TRBV12-5 to TRBJ2-7; a possible D gene is TRBD1 (5 bases). There are 9 residues in the CDR3. Germline V gives CDR1 LGHNT, CDR2 FRNRAP. The CDR3 bases are TGTGCCAGACGCAGGGAACAGTACTTC. Translating it yields CARRREQYF.

The genes are TRBV9 and TRBJ1-1; TRBD1 aligns across 7 bases. This CDR3 has 16 residues. J gave up 4 bases and V 2 bases, and 11 bases lay outside the gene matches. Germline CDR1 reads SGDLS; CDR2 reads YYNGEE. Here the CDR3 DNA reads TGTGCCAGCAGCGTCACCCAAGGGGGCGCGGGCACTGAAGCTTTCTTT. Amino acid sequence: CASSVTQGGAGTEAFF.

This clone was counted a single time. The rearrangement uses TRBV4-1 and TRBJ1-5; D is ambiguous. Germline V gene lookup returns CDR1 MGHRA and CDR2 YSYEKL. Deletions cut 0 bases from V and 6 bases from J, with 9 bases between. CDR3 length: 14 residues. The CDR3: CASSQDPGSQPQHF. The CDR3 nucleotides read TGCGCCAGCAGCCAAGATCCGGGTAGTCAGCCCCAGCATTTT.